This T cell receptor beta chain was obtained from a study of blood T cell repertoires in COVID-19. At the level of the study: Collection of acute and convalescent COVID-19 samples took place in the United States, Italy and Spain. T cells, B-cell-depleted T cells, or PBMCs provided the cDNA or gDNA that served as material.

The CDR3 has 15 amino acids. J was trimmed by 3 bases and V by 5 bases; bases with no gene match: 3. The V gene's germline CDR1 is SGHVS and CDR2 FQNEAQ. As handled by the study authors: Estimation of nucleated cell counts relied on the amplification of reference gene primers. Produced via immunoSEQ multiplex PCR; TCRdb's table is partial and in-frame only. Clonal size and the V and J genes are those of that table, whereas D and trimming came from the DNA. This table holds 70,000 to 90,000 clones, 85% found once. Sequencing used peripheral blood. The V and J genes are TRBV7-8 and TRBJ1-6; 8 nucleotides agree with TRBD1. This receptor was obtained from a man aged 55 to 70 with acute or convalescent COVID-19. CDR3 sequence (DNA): TGTGCCAGCAGCCCAGGGACAGGCTATAATTCACCCCTCCACTTT. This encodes CASSPGTGYNSPLHF.